This T cell receptor beta chain emerged from a study of T cells in Graves' hyperthyroidism and ophthalmopathy. Notes on the study in general: Ophthalmopathy could be told apart from stable hyperthyroidism with a 13 V-J model.

This clonotype was counted ten times or more. No antigen is known for it. From RNA transcripts, TCR beta CDR3 regions were amplified. The HTBI primer set drove a first-round RT-PCR of the TCR CDR3. Via MiXCR, TCRdb re-called the multiplex PCR reads, giving one row per CDR3 protein. In the table there are more than 300,000 distinct CDR3 sequences, about 15% of which are singletons. Trimming shortened V by 7 bases and J by 4 bases, and 7 bases separated the two germline ends. The length of the CDR3 is 11 residues. CDR1 DFQATT and CDR2 SNEGSKA come from the germline V gene (reference sequence). Predating any ophthalmopathy symptoms, the blood sample was taken at first hyperthyroidism diagnosis.

V gene TRBV20-1 combines with J gene TRBJ2-2; D remains ambiguous. The sample comprised blood. The TCR originated in a woman aged 25 to 39 with Graves' hyperthyroidism that later progressed to Graves' ophthalmopathy. The CDR3 reads CSVSVTGELFF. DNA for the CDR3: TGCAGTGTTTCGGTCACCGGGGAGCTGTTTTTT.